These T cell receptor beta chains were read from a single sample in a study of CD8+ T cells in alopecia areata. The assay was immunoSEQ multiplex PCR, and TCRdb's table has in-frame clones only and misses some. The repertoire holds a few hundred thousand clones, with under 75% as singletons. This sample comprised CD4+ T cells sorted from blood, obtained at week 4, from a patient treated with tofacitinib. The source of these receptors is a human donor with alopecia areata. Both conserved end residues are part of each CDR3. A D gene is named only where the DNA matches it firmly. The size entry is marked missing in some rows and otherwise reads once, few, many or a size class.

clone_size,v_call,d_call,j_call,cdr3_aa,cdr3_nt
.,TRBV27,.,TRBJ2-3,CASSFNRGLVTDTQYF,TGTGCCAGCAGTTTTAATCGCGGGCTAGTCACAGATACGCAGTATTTT
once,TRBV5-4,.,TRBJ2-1,CASSSSTHGNEQFF,TGTGCCAGCAGCTCTTCCACCCACGGCAATGAGCAGTTCTTC
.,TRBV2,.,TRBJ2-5,CASSRGFQGTQYF,TGTGCCAGCAGCCGGGGTTTTCAAGGGACCCAGTACTTC
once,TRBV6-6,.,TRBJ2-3,CASSPVADTQYF,TGTGCCAGCAGTCCCGTGGCAGATACGCAGTATTTT
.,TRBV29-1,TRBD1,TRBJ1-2,CSVVGTDYGYTF,TGCAGCGTTGTAGGGACAGACTATGGCTACACCTTC
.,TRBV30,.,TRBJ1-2,CAWSPGGGHGYTF,TGTGCCTGGAGTCCCGGGGGGGGACATGGCTACACCTTC
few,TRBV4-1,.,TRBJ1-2,CASSQDRRTYGYTF,TGCGCCAGCAGCCAAGATCGACGAACCTATGGCTACACCTTC
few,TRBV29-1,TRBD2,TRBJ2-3,CSVEETSGVSTDTQYF,TGCAGCGTTGAAGAGACTAGCGGGGTTAGCACAGATACGCAGTATTTT
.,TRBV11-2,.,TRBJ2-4,CASSLYSSGNIQYF,TGTGCCAGCAGCTTATATAGTAGTGGAAACATTCAGTACTTC
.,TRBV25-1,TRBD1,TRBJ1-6,CASSETGDNSPLHF,TGTGCCAGCAGTGAGACAGGGGATAATTCACCCCTCCACTTT
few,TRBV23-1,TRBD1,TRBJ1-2,CASSLGTANYGYTF,TGCGCCAGCAGTCTCGGGACAGCTAACTATGGCTACACCTTC
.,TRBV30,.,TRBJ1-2,CAWSLPGANAGYTF,TGTGCCTGGAGTCTACCTGGGGCGAATGCTGGCTACACCTTC
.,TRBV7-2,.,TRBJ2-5,CASSRAGAEETQYF,TGTGCCAGCAGCAGGGCAGGGGCGGAAGAGACCCAGTACTTC
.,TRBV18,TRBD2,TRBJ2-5,CASSPTSGGLQETQYF,TGTGCCAGCTCACCGACTAGCGGGGGACTCCAAGAGACCCAGTACTTC
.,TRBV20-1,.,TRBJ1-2,CSASWEYGYTF,TGCAGTGCTAGTTGGGAGTATGGCTACACCTTC
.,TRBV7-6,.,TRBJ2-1,CASSPSRLSSYNEQFF,TGTGCCAGCAGCCCGTCGCGTCTAAGCTCCTACAATGAGCAGTTCTTC
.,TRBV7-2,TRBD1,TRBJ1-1,CASSVTGMWAEAFF,TGTGCCAGCAGCGTGACAGGGATGTGGGCTGAAGCTTTCTTT
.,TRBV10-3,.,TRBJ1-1,CATLAGRTNTEAFF,TGTGCCACCCTCGCGGGGAGGACTAACACTGAAGCTTTCTTT
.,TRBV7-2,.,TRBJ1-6,CASSFWGTLNNSPLHF,TGTGCCAGCAGCTTCTGGGGGACCCTTAATAATTCACCCCTCCACTTT
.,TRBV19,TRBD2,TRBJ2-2,CASSVGLADTGELFF,TGTGCCAGTAGCGTTGGACTAGCGGATACCGGGGAGCTGTTTTTT
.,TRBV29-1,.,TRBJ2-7,CSVARQDYEQYF,TGCAGCGTTGCGAGACAGGACTACGAGCAGTACTTC
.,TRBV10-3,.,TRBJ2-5,CAISDTTAQETQYF,TGTGCCATCAGTGACACGACAGCACAAGAGACCCAGTACTTC
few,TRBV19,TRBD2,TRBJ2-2,CASTSGGTNTGELFF,TGTGCCAGTACTAGCGGGGGGACTAACACCGGGGAGCTGTTTTTT
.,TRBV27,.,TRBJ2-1,CASSKVSSYNEQFF,TGTGCCAGCAGTAAGGTTAGCTCCTACAATGAGCAGTTCTTC
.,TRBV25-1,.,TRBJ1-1,CATRDLRSDAFF,TGTGCCACCAGAGATTTGCGGAGCGACGCTTTCTTT
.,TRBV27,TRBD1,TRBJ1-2,CASSQQGASGYTF,TGTGCCAGCAGTCAACAGGGGGCGAGTGGCTACACCTTC
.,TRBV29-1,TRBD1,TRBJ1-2,CSVESRGYYGYTF,TGCAGCGTTGAGAGCAGGGGGTATTATGGCTACACCTTC
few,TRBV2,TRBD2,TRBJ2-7,CASSGVLAERLYEQYF,TGTGCCAGCAGTGGGGTCCTAGCGGAACGGTTATACGAGCAGTACTTC
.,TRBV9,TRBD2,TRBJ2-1,CASSSGGYNEQFF,TGTGCCAGCAGTAGCGGGGGCTACAATGAGCAGTTCTTC
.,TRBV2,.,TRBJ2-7,CASIRQDYEQYF,TGTGCCAGCATCCGACAAGACTACGAGCAGTACTTC
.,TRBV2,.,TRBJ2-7,CASSERTYEQYF,TGTGCCAGCAGTGAAAGGACTTACGAGCAGTACTTC
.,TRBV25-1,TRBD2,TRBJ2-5,CASSEWLAGGSYQETQYF,TGTGCCAGCAGTGAATGGTTAGCGGGGGGCTCGTACCAAGAGACCCAGTACTTC
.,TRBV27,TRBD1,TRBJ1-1,CASSNRGGARYTEAFF,TGTGCCAGCAGTAACAGGGGTGGAGCTAGGTACACTGAAGCTTTCTTT
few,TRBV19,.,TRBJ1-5,CASSIGGSYQPQHF,TGTGCCAGTAGTATAGGCGGGAGTTATCAGCCCCAGCATTTT
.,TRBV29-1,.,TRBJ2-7,CSVRLWSSYEQYF,TGCAGCGTTCGACTGTGGAGCTCCTACGAGCAGTACTTC
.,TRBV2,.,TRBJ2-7,CADSPSPSRAYEQYF,TGTGCCGACTCCCCTTCCCCATCGAGGGCCTACGAGCAGTACTTC
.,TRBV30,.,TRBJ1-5,CAWSVHGRGGDQPQHF,TGTGCCTGGAGTGTACATGGCAGGGGAGGGGATCAGCCCCAGCATTTT
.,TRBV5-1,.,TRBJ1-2,CASSAEHYGYTF,TGCGCCAGCAGCGCCGAGCACTATGGCTACACCTTC
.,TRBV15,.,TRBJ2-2,CATSRDRDTGELFF,TGTGCCACCAGCAGAGATAGGGACACCGGGGAGCTGTTTTTT
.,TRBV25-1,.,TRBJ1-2,CASSDGWTDYGYTF,TGTGCCAGCAGTGATGGGTGGACCGACTATGGCTACACCTTC
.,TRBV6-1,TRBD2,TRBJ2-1,CASTSGGAGVNEQFF,TGTGCCAGCACTAGCGGGGGGGCCGGTGTCAATGAGCAGTTCTTC
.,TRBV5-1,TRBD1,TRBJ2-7,CASSLGTGDHEQYF,TGCGCCAGCAGCTTGGGAACAGGGGACCACGAGCAGTACTTC
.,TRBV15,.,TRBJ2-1,CATSRDLPSNNEQFF,TGTGCCACCAGCAGAGATCTCCCTAGCAACAATGAGCAGTTCTTC
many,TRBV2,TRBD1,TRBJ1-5,CASTRDSGNQPQHF,TGTGCCAGCACTAGGGACAGTGGGAATCAGCCCCAGCATTTT
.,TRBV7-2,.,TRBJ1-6,CASSSEGRGNNSPLHF,TGTGCCAGCAGCTCAGAAGGCAGGGGCAACAATTCACCCCTCCACTTT
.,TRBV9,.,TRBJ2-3,CASSVGWTFTDTQYF,TGTGCCAGCAGCGTAGGGTGGACATTCACAGATACGCAGTATTTT
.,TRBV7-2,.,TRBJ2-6,CASSLTSASGANVLTF,TGTGCCAGCAGCTTAACGTCTGCCTCTGGGGCCAACGTCCTGACTTTC
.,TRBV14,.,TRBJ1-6,CASSTQGSYNSPLHF,TGTGCCAGCAGCACCCAGGGCTCCTATAATTCACCCCTCCACTTT
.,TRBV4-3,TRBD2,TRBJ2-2,CASSQIAGFPGELFF,TGCGCCAGCAGCCAAATAGCGGGGTTCCCCGGGGAGCTGTTTTTT
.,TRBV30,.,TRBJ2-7,CAWSAHDEQYF,TGTGCCTGGAGCGCCCACGACGAGCAGTACTTC
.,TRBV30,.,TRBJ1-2,CAWSVSRNYGYTF,TGTGCCTGGAGTGTCTCTCGCAACTATGGCTACACCTTC
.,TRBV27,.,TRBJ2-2,CASSSYPNTGELFF,TGTGCCAGCAGTTCTTACCCGAACACCGGGGAGCTGTTTTTT
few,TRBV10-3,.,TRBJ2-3,CAISGLSTDTQYF,TGTGCCATCAGTGGTCTCAGCACAGATACGCAGTATTTT
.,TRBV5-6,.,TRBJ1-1,CASSLGRVANTEAFF,TGTGCCAGCAGCTTGGGCCGGGTAGCCAACACTGAAGCTTTCTTT
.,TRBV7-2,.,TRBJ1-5,CASSLEDIWGNQPQHF,TGTGCCAGCAGCTTAGAGGATATATGGGGCAATCAGCCCCAGCATTTT
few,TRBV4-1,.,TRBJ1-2,CASSQVQGINYGYTF,TGCGCCAGCAGCCAAGTCCAAGGGATTAACTATGGCTACACCTTC
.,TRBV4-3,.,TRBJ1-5,CASSQDWGQPQHF,TGCGCCAGCAGCCAAGATTGGGGCCAGCCCCAGCATTTT